This T cell receptor beta chain stems from a study of T cells in Graves' hyperthyroidism and ophthalmopathy. Study-wide results and caveats: Model predictions of ophthalmopathy came a median approximately 6.2 months before onset. Ophthalmopathy was told apart from stable hyperthyroidism by a 13 V-J model.

From RNA transcripts, TCR beta CDR3 regions were amplified. TCR CDR3 regions were first amplified by RT-PCR with HTBI primers. Each CDR3 protein gets one entry after TCRdb re-called the multiplex PCR reads with MiXCR. The sample has about half a million distinct CDR3 sequences, roughly 16% seen once. After removal of 6 bases from V and 0 bases from J, the junction contained 8 bases not matched to a gene. Germline loops: CDR1 SGHTA, CDR2 FQGNSA. The CDR3 spans 15 residues. This clonotype was observed at least ten times. What it binds is unknown. Diagnosis relied on clinical symptoms, serum thyroxine and TRAb, thyroid ultrasound and orbital computed tomography.

The chain has TRBV7-2 and TRBJ2-7; the match to TRBD2 covers 7 bases. Sequencing was performed on blood. The source of this sequence is a woman aged 25 to 39 with Graves' ophthalmopathy. In DNA, the CDR3 is TGTGCCAGCAGACATTTAGCGGGCAGCTCCTACGAGCAGTACTTC. Its protein is CASRHLAGSSYEQYF.